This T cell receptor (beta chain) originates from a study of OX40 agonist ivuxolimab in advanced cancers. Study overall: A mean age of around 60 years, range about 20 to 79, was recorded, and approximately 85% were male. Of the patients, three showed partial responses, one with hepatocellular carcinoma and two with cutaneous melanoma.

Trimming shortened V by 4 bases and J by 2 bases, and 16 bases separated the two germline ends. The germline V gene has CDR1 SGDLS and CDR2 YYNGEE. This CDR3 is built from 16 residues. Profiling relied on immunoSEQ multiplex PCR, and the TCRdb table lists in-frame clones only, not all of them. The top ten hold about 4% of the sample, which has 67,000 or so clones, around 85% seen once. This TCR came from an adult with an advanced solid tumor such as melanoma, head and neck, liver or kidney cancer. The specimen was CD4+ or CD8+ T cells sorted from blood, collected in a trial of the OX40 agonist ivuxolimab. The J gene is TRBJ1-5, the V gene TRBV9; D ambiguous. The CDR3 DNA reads TGTGCCAGCAGCCCAAGCCTCTTTACCGGCAATCAGCCCCAGCATTTT. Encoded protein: CASSPSLFTGNQPQHF.